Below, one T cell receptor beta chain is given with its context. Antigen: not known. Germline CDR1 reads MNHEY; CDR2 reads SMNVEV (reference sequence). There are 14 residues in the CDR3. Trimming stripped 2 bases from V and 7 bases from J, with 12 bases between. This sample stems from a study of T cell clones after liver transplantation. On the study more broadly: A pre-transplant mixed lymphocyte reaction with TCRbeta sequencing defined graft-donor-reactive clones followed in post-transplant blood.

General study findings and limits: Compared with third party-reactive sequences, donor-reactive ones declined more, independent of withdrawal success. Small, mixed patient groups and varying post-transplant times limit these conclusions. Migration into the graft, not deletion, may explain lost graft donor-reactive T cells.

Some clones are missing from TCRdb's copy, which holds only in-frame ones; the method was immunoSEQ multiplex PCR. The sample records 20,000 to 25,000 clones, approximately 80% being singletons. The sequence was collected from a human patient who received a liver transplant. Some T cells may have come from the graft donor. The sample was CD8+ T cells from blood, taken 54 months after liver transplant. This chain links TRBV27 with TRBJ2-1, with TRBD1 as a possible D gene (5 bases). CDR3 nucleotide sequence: TGTGCCAGCAGTTTACAGGGCTCTTGGAATGAGCAGTTCTTC. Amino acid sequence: CASSLQGSWNEQFF.